The 16 T cell receptor beta chains in this list originate from one sample, sequenced in a study of shared clonotypes between healthy human individuals. Sequenced by immunoSEQ multiplex PCR; TCRdb stores in-frame clones only, minus some. The data show around 2.5 million clones, over 85% seen once. The sequenced sample was naive CD4+ T cells from PBMCs. The subset: CD45RA+ positively selected. These receptor sequences come from a man younger than 35 in good health. Some clones in this sample may be carry-over from other donors' samples.

The chain employs TRBV6-6 and TRBJ2-7, with 10 bases aligning to TRBD1. Germline values: CDR1 MNHNY, CDR2 SVGAGI (reference sequence). This CDR3 is 15 amino acids long. The J segment lost 3 bases and the V segment lost 3 bases, leaving 5 bases of the junction unmatched. CDR3 sequence (DNA): TGTGCCAGCAGTTATCCCGGACAGGGGGACTACGAGCAGTACTTC. Translating gives CASSYPGQGDYEQYF.

The rearrangement joins TRBV7-8 to TRBJ2-7, with 7 bases fitting TRBD1. Germline CDR1 SGHVS, CDR2 FQNEAQ. Trimming removed 6 bases from V and 3 bases from J; junction bases left unmatched: 11. The CDR3 is 15 amino acids. The DNA of the CDR3 is TGTGCCAGCAGGCCCCCCAGTGACAGGGTCTACGAGCAGTACTTC. As protein: CASRPPSDRVYEQYF.

Notes on this clone: Other DNA sequences within the sample encode an identical CDR3. The V and J genes are TRBV9 and TRBJ1-1; D possibly corresponds to TRBD1 (6 bases). Germline CDR1 and CDR2: SGDLS and YYNGEE. The CDR3 is made up of 14 amino acids. V shed 4 bases and J shed 0 bases, with 10 bases lying between them. CDR3 amino acids: CASSPRGLNTEAFF. The CDR3 region has the DNA TGTGCCAGCAGCCCCAGGGGATTGAACACTGAAGCTTTCTTT.

This chain uses TRBV7-2 with TRBJ2-1, with D possibly matching TRBD2 (5 bases). This CDR3 comprises 15 residues. The V end lost 1 base, the J end lost 4 bases, and 11 bases lay between the germline ends. In germline, CDR1 is SGHTA, CDR2 FQGNSA. The CDR3 loop reads CASSLESGDYNEQFF. CDR3 nucleotides: TGTGCCAGCAGCTTAGAGTCCGGGGATTACAATGAGCAGTTCTTC.

The chain combines TRBV4-1 with TRBJ1-5; TRBD1 might be the D (5 bases). Germline CDR1 reads MGHRA; CDR2 reads YSYEKL. Deletions cut 1 base from V and 0 bases from J, with 13 bases between. This CDR3 spans 17 amino acids. The CDR3 here is CASSQATLTVSNQPQHF. The CDR3 nucleotides are TGCGCCAGCAGCCAAGCAACCTTGACAGTTAGCAATCAGCCCCAGCATTTT.

V is TRBV6-5 and J is TRBJ2-5; 14 bases map to TRBD2. The V gene end was trimmed by 4 bases and the J gene end by 4 bases; junction bases not matched to a gene: 5. Germline CDR1 reads MNHEY; CDR2 reads SVGAGI. The CDR3 contains 16 residues. The CDR3 coding sequence is TGTGCCAGCAGTTTAGGGGGACTAGCGGGAGCAGAGACCCAGTACTTC. This gives the protein CASSLGGLAGAETQYF.

This clone was recorded only once. The V gene is TRBV11-2, the J gene TRBJ2-6; no reliable D call. The CDR3 loop spans 15 amino acids. Per germline, CDR1 SGHAT and CDR2 FQNNGV. With 0 bases removed from V and 0 bases from J, the gap between germline ends came to 3 bases. The CDR3 sequence is CASSLDPSGANVLTF. The CDR3 bases are TGTGCCAGCAGCTTAGATCCCTCTGGGGCCAACGTCCTGACTTTC.

The CDR3 reads CASGRGFPYEQYF. The CDR3 DNA is TGTGCTAGTGGCAGGGGATTCCCCTACGAGCAGTACTTC. This sequence joins TRBV12-5 and TRBJ2-7; D might be TRBD1 (6 bases). This CDR3 contains 13 residues. V lost 6 bases, J lost 2 bases, and 11 bases lay in between. Per the germline V gene, CDR1 is LGHNT and CDR2 is FRNRAP.

V is TRBV19 and J is TRBJ2-2; D remains ambiguous. The CDR3 runs 14 residues. Deletions cut 7 bases from V and 2 bases from J, with 11 bases between. The germline CDR1 and CDR2 sequences are LNHDA and SQIVND (reference sequence). The CDR3 DNA reads as TGTGCCAGTAATAGGCAAACCAACACCGGGGAGCTGTTTTTT. Its protein is CASNRQTNTGELFF.

This chain joins TRBV6-1 and TRBJ1-6; D may be TRBD1 (5 bases). CDR3 length equals 13 residues. In germline, CDR1 is MNHNS, CDR2 SASEGT. The V end was cut by 3 bases, the J end by 10 bases, with 10 bases between. CDR3 protein: CASSDRTNSPLHF. The CDR3 DNA sequence: TGTGCCAGCAGTGACCGGACAAACTCACCCCTCCACTTT.

This chain joins TRBV2 and TRBJ2-2; TRBD2 agrees at 9 bases. Germline CDR1 SNHLY, CDR2 FYNNEI. J gave up 8 bases and V 4 bases, and 5 bases lay outside the gene matches. The CDR3 loop spans 14 amino acids. The CDR3 is CASSAGTSLGELFF. Written as DNA, the CDR3 is TGTGCCAGCAGTGCCGGGACTAGCTTAGGGGAGCTGTTTTTT.

The chain carries TRBV11-3 and TRBJ2-7; 10 nucleotides agree with TRBD1. Germline V gene lookup returns CDR1 SGHNT and CDR2 YENEEA. J was trimmed by 5 bases and V by 5 bases; bases with no gene match: 12. The CDR3 spans 16 residues. In nucleotides, the CDR3 is TGTGCCAGCAGCCCGAGACAGGGGGCGAGCCGGGACGAGCAGTACTTC. It is translated as CASSPRQGASRDEQYF.

This chain links TRBV7-2 with TRBJ2-1; 10 nucleotides match TRBD2. V lost 4 bases, J lost 5 bases, and 5 bases stayed unmatched. The CDR3 totals 15 residues. The germline V gene has CDR1 SGHTA and CDR2 FQGNSA. The CDR3 nucleotides are TGTGCCAGCAGCTCCCGGACTAGCGGAAACAATGAGCAGTTCTTC. Translated, it gives CASSSRTSGNNEQFF.

This chain joins TRBV5-1 and TRBJ2-7; 12 positions agree with TRBD2. The germline CDR1 and CDR2 sequences are SGHRS and YFSETQ. Germline trimming cut 0 bases from V and 5 bases from J; bases unmatched to any gene: 6. The CDR3 extends over 16 amino acids. CDR3 DNA: TGCGCCAGCAGCTTGGCCGGGACTAGCGGGCTACACGAGCAGTACTTC. Translated, it gives CASSLAGTSGLHEQYF. Drawing the rest from reference TRBV5-1 and TRBJ2-7, the complete variable domain is KAGVTQTPRYLIKTRGQQVTLSCSPISGHRSVSWYQQTPGQGLQFLFEYFSETQRNKGNFPGRFSGRQFSNSRSEMNVSTLELGDSALYLCASSLAGTSGLHEQYFGPGTRLTVT.

The chain carries TRBV7-7 and TRBJ2-5; 7 bases are shared with TRBD2. V lost 5 bases to trimming and J lost 5 bases; unmatched junction nucleotides: 8. The CDR3 spans 14 residues. Germline V gives CDR1 SSHAT, CDR2 FNYEAQ (reference sequence). For the CDR3, the DNA is TGTGCCAGCAGCCCCACTAGCGTGAAGGAGACCCAGTACTTC. Its translation is CASSPTSVKETQYF.

A word on this clone: The same CDR3 arises from other DNA sequences in this sample as well. The chain uses TRBV18 and TRBJ2-7, with TRBD1 as a possible D gene (5 bases). V lost 3 bases and J lost 4, with 13 bases in between. Germline CDR1 is KGHSH and CDR2 is LQKENI. The CDR3 consists of 14 residues. The DNA of the CDR3 is TGTGCCAGCTCACCGCAGGGCGGACCTTACGAGCAGTACTTC. Its translation is CASSPQGGPYEQYF.